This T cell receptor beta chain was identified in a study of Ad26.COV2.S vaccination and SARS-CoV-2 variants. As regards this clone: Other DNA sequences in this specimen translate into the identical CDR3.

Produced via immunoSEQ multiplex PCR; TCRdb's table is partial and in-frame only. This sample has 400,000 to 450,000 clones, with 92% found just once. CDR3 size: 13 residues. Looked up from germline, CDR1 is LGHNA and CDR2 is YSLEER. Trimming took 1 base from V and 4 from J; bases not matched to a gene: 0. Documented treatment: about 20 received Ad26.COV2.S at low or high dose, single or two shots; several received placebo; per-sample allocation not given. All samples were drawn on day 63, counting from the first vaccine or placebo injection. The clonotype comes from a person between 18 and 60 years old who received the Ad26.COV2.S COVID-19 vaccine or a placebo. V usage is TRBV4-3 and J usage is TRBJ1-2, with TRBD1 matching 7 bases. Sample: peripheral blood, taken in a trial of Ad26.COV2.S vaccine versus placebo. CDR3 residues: CASSQGTGYGYTF. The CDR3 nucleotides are TGCGCCAGCAGCCAAGGGACAGGCTATGGCTACACCTTC.